This TCR beta chain comes out of a study of cytomegalovirus exposure and HLA in healthy donors. This clone was found once. Its antigen is still unknown. The PCR contained 60 Vbeta and 13 Jbeta primers. The data were produced by immunoSEQ multiplex PCR, yet TCRdb's version contains in-frame clones alone and is incomplete. The table shows 140,000 to 150,000 clones, with approximately 70% occurring only once. Study-wide results and caveats: Several of the most significant clusters were apparently associated with common viral pathogens in a later analysis. Later findings reportedly placed an Asian-associated ancestry cluster below the roughly 700-donor mean for N-insertions. Confirmation was obtained in vitro that three CMV-associated chains are specific for CMV antigens.

V shed 5 bases and J shed 3 bases, with 14 bases lying between them. The CDR3 spans 15 residues. CDR1 and CDR2 from the germline V gene are SGHVS and FQNEAQ. The gene calls are TRBV7-8 and TRBJ2-1; D is perhaps TRBD1 (6 bases). Sequencing was done on a sample of PBMCs. This receptor was identified in a woman aged 55-69 years in good health and CMV-seropositive. CDR3 sequence: CASSPSTGSYNEQFF. Written as DNA, the CDR3 is TGTGCCAGCAGCCCGTCGACAGGTAGCTACAATGAGCAGTTCTTC.